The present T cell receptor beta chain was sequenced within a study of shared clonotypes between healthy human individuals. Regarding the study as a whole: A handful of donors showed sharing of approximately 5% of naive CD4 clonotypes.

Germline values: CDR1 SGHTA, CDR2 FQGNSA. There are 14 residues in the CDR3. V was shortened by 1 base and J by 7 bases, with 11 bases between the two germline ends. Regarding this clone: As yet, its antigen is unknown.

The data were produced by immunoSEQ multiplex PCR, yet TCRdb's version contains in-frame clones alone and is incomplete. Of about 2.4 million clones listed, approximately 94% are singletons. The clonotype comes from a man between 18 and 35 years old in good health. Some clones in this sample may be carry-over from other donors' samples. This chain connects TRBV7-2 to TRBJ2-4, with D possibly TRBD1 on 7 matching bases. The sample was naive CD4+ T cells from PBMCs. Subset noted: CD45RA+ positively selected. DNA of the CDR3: TGTGCCAGCAGCTTAGTAGCAGGGGGGAACATTCAGTACTTC. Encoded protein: CASSLVAGGNIQYF.